Below are 16 T cell receptor beta chains sequenced from a single sample in a study of blood T cell repertoires in COVID-19. Profiling relied on immunoSEQ multiplex PCR, and the TCRdb table lists in-frame clones only, not all of them. The sample includes about 60,000 clones, about two thirds of them seen just once. The specimen sequenced was peripheral blood. The receptors were gathered from a woman between 65 and 79 years old with COVID-19, enrolled during active disease.

V usage is TRBV3-1 (or the pseudogene TRBV3-2) and J usage is TRBJ2-4; 8 bases line up with TRBD1. The J segment lost 3 bases and the V segment lost 4 bases, leaving 8 bases of the junction unmatched. CDR1 LGHDT and CDR2 YNNKEL come from the germline V gene (reference sequence). This CDR3 contains 16 residues. CDR3 DNA sequence: TGTGCCAGCAGCCCACGACAGGGGAAGGGCAAAAACATTCAGTACTTC. Amino acids: CASSPRQGKGKNIQYF.

V is TRBV7-2 and J is TRBJ1-2, with TRBD1 identical over 9 bases. The CDR3 loop spans 15 amino acids. The V gene end was trimmed by 2 bases and the J gene end by 3 bases; junction bases not matched to a gene: 4. CDR1 is SGHTA and CDR2 is FQGNSA in the germline V gene. CDR3 coding DNA: TGTGCCAGCAGCTTAAACGGACAGGGGTACTATGGCTACACCTTC. It specifies CASSLNGQGYYGYTF.

The chain links TRBV19 to TRBJ2-1; D gene ambiguous. The CDR3 spans 15 residues. Germline V lookup: CDR1 LNHDA, CDR2 SQIVND (reference sequence). Trimming shortened V by 7 bases and J by 0 bases, and 13 bases separated the two germline ends. The CDR3 loop reads CASTSPSSSYNEQFF. The CDR3 DNA follows: TGTGCCAGTACTTCGCCATCTAGCTCCTACAATGAGCAGTTCTTC.

This clone was detected only a few times. The chain uses TRBV20-1 and TRBJ2-3; 7 bases are a match to TRBD2. In germline, CDR1 is DFQATT, CDR2 SNEGSKA (reference sequence). V lost 3 bases, J lost 4 bases, and 10 bases stayed unmatched. This CDR3 comprises 15 residues. CDR3 residues: CSASSPIAGSDTQYF. The CDR3 nucleotides read TGCAGTGCTAGTTCCCCAATAGCGGGCTCAGATACGCAGTATTTT.

This chain uses TRBV19 with TRBJ2-3, with TRBD2 matching over 12 bases. V trimming: 8 bases; J trimming: 2 bases; junction bases outside the gene matches: 5. Germline V gene data show CDR1 as LNHDA and CDR2 as SQIVND (reference sequence). CDR3 length equals 15 residues. The CDR3 region is CASVGTSGLTDTQYF. CDR3 nucleotides: TGTGCCAGTGTCGGGACTAGCGGGCTCACAGATACGCAGTATTTT.

Here the CDR3 reads CASSRGPGGTEAFF. As DNA, the CDR3 is TGTGCCAGCAGCCGCGGACCGGGGGGCACTGAAGCTTTCTTT. The chain employs TRBV3-1 (or the pseudogene TRBV3-2) and TRBJ1-1, with D perhaps matching TRBD1 (5 bases). CDR1 is LGHDT, CDR2 YNNKEL, per germline (reference sequence). The CDR3 runs 14 residues. V was clipped by 4 bases and J by 4 bases, with 13 bases between them.

This clone came up a few times. This chain links TRBV9 with TRBJ1-1; TRBD1 matches at 7 bases. CDR3 length: 13 amino acids. With 7 bases clipped from V and 0 bases from J, the junction kept 3 bases outside the gene matches. Per germline, CDR1 SGDLS and CDR2 YYNGEE. Here the CDR3 reads CASGTGVNTEAFF. CDR3 coding DNA: TGTGCCAGCGGTACAGGGGTGAACACTGAAGCTTTCTTT.

The chain links TRBV18 to TRBJ1-1; 7 bases line up with TRBD1. This CDR3 region has 11 residues. Germline V gene lookup returns CDR1 KGHSH and CDR2 LQKENI. V trimming: 8 bases; J trimming: 3 bases; junction bases outside the gene matches: 0. CDR3 residues: CASQGDTEAFF. DNA for the CDR3: TGTGCCAGCCAGGGGGACACTGAAGCTTTCTTT.

This clone was seen only a few times. The chain couples TRBV2 to TRBJ1-2; 7 bases are shared with TRBD1. V shed 1 base, J shed 5 bases, and the junction held 7 bases outside the gene matches. The CDR3 totals 15 residues. The V gene's germline CDR1 is SNHLY and CDR2 FYNNEI. The CDR3 nucleotides are TGTGCCAGCAGTGAAGGACAGGGTGGGCGTTATGGCTACACCTTC. Encoded protein: CASSEGQGGRYGYTF.

The rearrangement joins TRBV7-9 to TRBJ2-3, with 9 bases aligning to TRBD1. CDR1 is SEHNR and CDR2 is FQNEAQ in the germline V gene (reference sequence). The CDR3 length is 15 residues. Germline trimming cut 5 bases from V and 4 bases from J; bases unmatched to any gene: 7. CDR3 amino acids: CASSPDRGRADTQYF. CDR3 sequence (DNA): TGTGCCAGCAGCCCCGACAGGGGGAGGGCAGATACGCAGTATTTT.

J is TRBJ2-5 and V is TRBV24-1, with D tentatively TRBD2 (6 bases). The CDR3 runs to 14 residues. Per germline, CDR1 KGHDR and CDR2 SFDVKD. Between the trimmed V and J ends, which lost 4 bases and 4 bases, there was a span of 12 bases. In DNA form, the CDR3 reads TGTGCCACCAGTGACCCCGCGGGGCCAGAGACCCAGTACTTC. Translation gives CATSDPAGPETQYF.

The rearrangement joins TRBV15 to TRBJ1-3; D ambiguous. V lost 5 bases and J lost 0, with 5 bases in between. Germline CDR1 reads LNHNV; CDR2 reads YYDKDF (reference sequence). The CDR3 sequence is 13 residues long. CDR3 region: CATSPDSGNTIYF. The CDR3 DNA follows: TGTGCCACCAGCCCAGACTCTGGAAACACCATATATTTT.

The J gene is TRBJ2-5, the V gene TRBV3-1 (or the pseudogene TRBV3-2), with a tentative D call TRBD2 (6 bases). Germline CDR1 and CDR2: LGHDT and YNNKEL (reference sequence). The length of the CDR3 is 15 residues. The ends were cut back, 4 bases at V and 2 bases at J, with 14 bases in the middle. CDR3 DNA: TGTGCCAGCAGCCCCTCGCCGGCGGGGCAAGAGACCCAGTACTTC. Translating it yields CASSPSPAGQETQYF.

The count of this clone is one. J is TRBJ2-2 and V is TRBV7-9; D is possibly TRBD2 (5 bases). The CDR3 covers 14 residues. Trimming took 5 bases from V and 6 from J, leaving 13 bases between them. Germline values: CDR1 SEHNR, CDR2 FQNEAQ (reference sequence). CDR3 amino acids: CASSHRSEAGELFF. CDR3 bases: TGTGCCAGCAGCCACCGGTCGGAGGCCGGGGAGCTGTTTTTT.

The chain carries TRBV13 and TRBJ2-1; tentative D call: TRBD2 (6 bases). Trimming pared 4 bases from V and 0 bases from J, leaving 13 bases between. Germline V lookup: CDR1 PRHDT, CDR2 FYEKMQ (reference sequence). The CDR3 runs 16 residues. DNA for the CDR3: TGTGCCAGCAGCTACTTAGCGGCGAGCTCCTACAATGAGCAGTTCTTC. It translates to CASSYLAASSYNEQFF.

The J gene is TRBJ2-2, the V gene TRBV4-2; 7 bases fit TRBD1. Germline V gene lookup returns CDR1 LGHNA and CDR2 YNFKEQ. V was clipped by 0 bases and J by 8 bases; unmatched bases: 6. The CDR3 loop spans 15 amino acids. The CDR3 loop reads CASSQDRAGGGELFF. Here the CDR3 DNA reads TGTGCCAGCAGCCAAGATCGGGCAGGGGGAGGGGAGCTGTTTTTT.